What follows are 11 T cell receptor beta chains derived from one specimen sequenced in a study of T cells in pancreatic ductal adenocarcinoma. The method was immunoSEQ multiplex PCR; TCRdb's version includes in-frame clones alone and lacks a portion of them. In the table there are about 11,000 clones, approximately 90% of which are singletons. Selected pancreatic ductal adenocarcinoma patients had undergone surgery without neoadjuvant therapy. Input material: PBMCs. These receptors all stem from a human donor with pancreatic ductal adenocarcinoma.

The J gene is TRBJ2-7, the V gene TRBV19; D is ambiguous. Per germline, CDR1 LNHDA and CDR2 SQIVND (reference sequence). CDR3 length: 13 residues. V was clipped by 5 bases and J by 6 bases, with 14 bases between them. This CDR3 is CASSPQPRGEQYF. The DNA for the CDR3 is TGTGCCAGTAGTCCCCAGCCTAGAGGCGAGCAGTACTTC.

The chain links TRBV28 to TRBJ2-1, with D perhaps TRBD1 or TRBD2 (5 bases each). The V end lost 7 bases, the J end lost 9 bases, and 22 bases lay between the germline ends. Germline V gene data show CDR1 as MDHEN and CDR2 as SYDVKM. This CDR3 has 15 amino acids. In nucleotides, the CDR3 is TGTGCCAGCAAAATAACAGAGGGGCCTTCGGGTGAGCAGTTCTTC. This sequence encodes CASKITEGPSGEQFF.

V usage is TRBV28 and J usage is TRBJ1-3; unclear D gene. This CDR3 region has 16 residues. Germline loops: CDR1 MDHEN, CDR2 SYDVKM. Trimming cost V 2 bases and J 0 bases, with 11 bases left between them. The CDR3 bases are TGTGCCAGCAGTTTAGGCAGGCGAAGCTCTGGAAACACCATATATTTT. Its protein product is CASSLGRRSSGNTIYF.

The V and J genes are TRBV11-2 and TRBJ2-1; 13 positions match TRBD2. CDR1 SGHAT and CDR2 FQNNGV come from the germline V gene. The junction had 5 bases not matched to a gene; V was cut back by 2 bases and J by 4 bases. The CDR3 has 17 residues. CDR3 in DNA: TGTGCCAGCAGCTTAACGACTAGCGGGGGGCTGTACAATGAGCAGTTCTTC. This encodes CASSLTTSGGLYNEQFF.

The chain uses TRBV10-1 and TRBJ2-6; D is undetermined. Per the germline V gene, CDR1 is WNHNN and CDR2 is SYGVQD (reference sequence). The CDR3 extends over 15 amino acids. V lost 8 bases and J lost 0, with 11 bases in between. CDR3 amino acids: CASRVVSSGANVLTF. The CDR3 nucleotides read TGCGCCAGCCGCGTTGTCAGCTCTGGGGCCAACGTCCTGACTTTC.

This chain connects TRBV29-1 to TRBJ2-1; no clear D. The V gene's germline CDR1 is SQVTM and CDR2 ANQGSEA. V was cut by 2 bases and J by 3 bases, with 11 bases left in between. The CDR3 is 14 residues long. The CDR3 protein is CSVESERYYNEQFF. The DNA for the CDR3 is TGCAGCGTTGAAAGTGAGCGTTACTACAATGAGCAGTTCTTC.

This chain joins TRBV7-7 and TRBJ1-2, with 8 bases matching TRBD1. The CDR3 spans 13 residues. Germline loops: CDR1 SSHAT, CDR2 FNYEAQ (reference sequence). After removal of 5 bases from V and 8 bases from J, the junction contained 7 bases not matched to a gene. The CDR3 nucleotides read TGTGCCAGCAGCCGGACAGGGCCAAAGGGCTACACCTTC. It encodes CASSRTGPKGYTF.

This chain connects TRBV6-6 to TRBJ1-5; D gene unclear. CDR3 size: 14 residues. V lost 2 bases and J lost 3, with 8 bases in between. Per germline, CDR1 MNHNY and CDR2 SVGAGI (reference sequence). CDR3 nucleotides: TGTGCCAGCAGTTACAGCGACCCCAATCAGCCCCAGCATTTT. Translation gives CASSYSDPNQPQHF.

This chain connects TRBV5-5 to TRBJ1-1; D gene ambiguous. V lost 1 base and J lost 1, with 2 bases in between. The CDR3 is 12 residues long. CDR1 and CDR2 (germline): SGHKS, YYEKEE (reference sequence). The CDR3 sequence is CASSLQNTEAFF. CDR3 DNA sequence: TGTGCCAGCAGCTTGCAGAACACTGAAGCTTTCTTT.

The chain combines TRBV10-3 with TRBJ2-6; 8 bases match TRBD1. The CDR3 has 17 residues. Germline CDR1 reads ENHRY; CDR2 reads SYGVKD. The trim removed 3 bases at V and 2 bases at J, leaving 6 bases unmatched. CDR3 coding DNA: TGTGCCATCAGTGACCTTGTACAGGGGGCTGGGGCCAACGTCCTGACTTTC. Protein: CAISDLVQGAGANVLTF.

The rearrangement links TRBV7-9 to TRBJ1-3, with 7 bases aligning to TRBD1. V lost 2 bases, J lost 0 bases, and 7 bases stayed unmatched. The CDR3 spans 17 residues. Per the germline V gene, CDR1 is SEHNR and CDR2 is FQNEAQ (reference sequence). The DNA of the CDR3 is TGTGCCAGCAGCTTATTGGCCCGGGACAGCTCTGGAAACACCATATATTTT. This gives the protein CASSLLARDSSGNTIYF. The variable domain in full, with the rest retrieved from reference TRBV7-9 and TRBJ1-3, is DTGVSQNPRHKITKRGQNVTFRCDPISEHNRLYWYRQTLGQGPEFLTYFQNEAQLEKSRLLSDRFSAERPKGSFSTLEIQRTEQGDSAMYLCASSLLARDSSGNTIYFGEGSWLTVV.